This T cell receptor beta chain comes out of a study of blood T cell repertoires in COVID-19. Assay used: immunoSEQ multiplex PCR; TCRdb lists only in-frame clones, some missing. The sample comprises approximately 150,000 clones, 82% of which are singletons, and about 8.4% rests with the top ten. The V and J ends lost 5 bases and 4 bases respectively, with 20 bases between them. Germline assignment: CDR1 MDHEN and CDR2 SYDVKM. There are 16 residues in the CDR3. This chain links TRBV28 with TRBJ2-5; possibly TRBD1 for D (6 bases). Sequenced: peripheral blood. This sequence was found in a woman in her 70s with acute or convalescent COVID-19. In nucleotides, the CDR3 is TGTGCCAGCAGTATCGGGACACTCCCAAGGGCAGAGACCCAGTACTTC. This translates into CASSIGTLPRAETQYF. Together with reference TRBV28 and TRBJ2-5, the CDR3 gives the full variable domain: DVKVTQSSRYLVKRTGEKVFLECVQDMDHENMFWYRQDPGLGLRLIYFSYDVKMKEKGDIPEGYSVSREKKERFSLILESASTNQTSMYLCASSIGTLPRAETQYFGPGTRLLVL.